These 32 T cell receptor beta chains were all obtained from the same sample, sequenced in a study of tumor-infiltrating lymphocytes in localized non-small cell lung cancer. The repertoire was sequenced with immunoSEQ multiplex PCR; TCRdb's copy has only in-frame clones and lacks some. The sample lists over 10,000 clones, less than 80% occurring once. The sequenced sample consisted of uninvolved lung tissue not adjacent to the tumor. Receptor source: a human donor with non-small cell lung cancer.

In its sample, this clone is medium-sized. CDR3 loop: CASSPSQGQEAFF. CDR3 in DNA: TGTGCCAGCAGCCCATCCCAGGGTCAGGAAGCTTTCTTT. This chain uses TRBV5-4 with TRBJ1-1, with D possibly TRBD1 on 5 matching bases. V lost 4 bases and J lost 8, with 15 bases in between. The CDR3 spans 13 residues. Germline CDR1 and CDR2: SGHNT and YYREEE (reference sequence).

V usage is TRBV4-1 and J usage is TRBJ1-2; D is ambiguous. Germline V lookup: CDR1 MGHRA, CDR2 YSYEKL. The CDR3 spans 15 residues. V was trimmed by 1 base and J by 4 bases, leaving 13 bases between them. CDR3 amino acids: CASSQAEGSGYGYTF. CDR3 bases: TGCGCCAGCAGCCAAGCGGAAGGCTCTGGCTATGGCTACACCTTC.

CDR3 in DNA: TGTGCCAGCAGTTTATCGCAGGGGAGCACCATATATTTT. The encoded protein is CASSLSQGSTIYF. The gene calls are TRBV27 and TRBJ1-3, with D possibly being TRBD1 (6 bases). V was pared by 0 bases and J by 9 bases, with 9 bases between. Germline V gene lookup returns CDR1 MNHEY and CDR2 SMNVEV (reference sequence). The CDR3 is made up of 13 amino acids.

The rearrangement uses TRBV10-3 and TRBJ1-5, with a tentative D call TRBD1 (5 bases). Looked up from germline, CDR1 is ENHRY and CDR2 is SYGVKD. The CDR3 loop spans 15 amino acids. The V and J ends lost 10 bases and 5 bases respectively, with 21 bases between them. DNA of the CDR3: TGTGCCACGCTTCCAGACCGGGACGGATATCAGCCCCAGCATTTT. This encodes CATLPDRDGYQPQHF.

The chain recombines TRBV10-3 with TRBJ2-7, with TRBD2 as a possible D gene (5 bases). CDR3 size: 12 residues. Trimming pared 3 bases from V and 4 bases from J, leaving 7 bases between. Per germline, CDR1 ENHRY and CDR2 SYGVKD. This CDR3 is CAISDSGYEQYF. CDR3 DNA sequence: TGTGCCATCAGTGACTCGGGGTACGAGCAGTACTTC.

The chain uses TRBV5-8 and TRBJ1-2; unclear D gene. Trimming took 2 bases from V and 2 from J, leaving 7 bases between them. This CDR3 comprises 13 residues. Germline CDR1 reads SGHTS; CDR2 reads YDEGEE. The CDR3 protein is CASSLGQNYGYTF. The CDR3 DNA follows: TGTGCCAGCAGCTTAGGGCAGAACTATGGCTACACCTTC.

This sequence joins TRBV7-2 and TRBJ2-2, with TRBD1 identical over 7 bases. The germline gives CDR1 SGHTA, CDR2 FQGNSA. V gave up 0 bases and J gave up 0 bases; unmatched junction bases: 7. The CDR3 runs to 18 residues. This CDR3 is CASSLALLGQANTGELFF. The CDR3 nucleotides are TGTGCCAGCAGCTTAGCGTTGTTAGGACAGGCGAACACCGGGGAGCTGTTTTTT.

The chain joins TRBV9 to TRBJ2-2; 7 nucleotides line up with TRBD2. The CDR3 runs 18 residues. Looked up from germline, CDR1 is SGDLS and CDR2 is YYNGEE. Unmatched junction bases numbered 8, after V lost 0 bases and J lost 0 bases. The CDR3: CASSVGLAPEANTGELFF. The DNA of the CDR3 is TGTGCCAGCAGCGTAGGACTAGCCCCCGAGGCGAACACCGGGGAGCTGTTTTTT.

The chain has TRBV19 and TRBJ2-7; perhaps D is TRBD1 or TRBD2 (5 bases each). This CDR3 region has 14 residues. Germline loops: CDR1 LNHDA, CDR2 SQIVND (reference sequence). V was shortened by 2 bases and J by 3 bases, with 11 bases between the two germline ends. The CDR3 DNA sequence: TGTGCCAGTAGTATATGGGGGATAGACTACGAGCAGTACTTC. Translated: CASSIWGIDYEQYF.

This clone was counted between two and nine times. The chain links TRBV30 to TRBJ1-2, with 7 bases identical to TRBD1. The CDR3 covers 13 residues. The V and J ends lost 8 bases and 4 bases, in that order; junction bases with no gene match: 10. Germline CDR1 is GTSNPN and CDR2 is SVGIG (reference sequence). Here the CDR3 reads CAQDEGAGYGYTF. DNA of the CDR3: TGTGCCCAAGATGAGGGGGCCGGCTATGGCTACACCTTC. Full variable domain (rest looked up from reference TRBV30 and TRBJ1-2): SQTIHQWPATLVQPVGSPLSLECTVEGTSNPNLYWYRQAAGRGLQLLFYSVGIGQISSEVPQNLSASRPQDRQFILSSKKLLLSDSGFYLCAQDEGAGYGYTFGSGTRLTVV.

The count of this clone is one. The chain carries TRBV15 and TRBJ2-2; D is perhaps TRBD1 (5 bases). Germline V gene lookup returns CDR1 LNHNV and CDR2 YYDKDF (reference sequence). V was trimmed by 0 bases and J by 7 bases, leaving 15 bases between them. The CDR3 has 16 residues. Written as DNA, the CDR3 is TGTGCCACCAGCAGAGATGGTGGGGCGGCGCGCGGGGAGCTGTTTTTT. Its translation is CATSRDGGAARGELFF.

The genes are TRBV10-2 and TRBJ2-1, with 10 bases that match TRBD2. V was pared by 2 bases and J by 11 bases, with 3 bases of the junction left unmatched. The CDR3 is made up of 13 amino acids. CDR1 and CDR2 from the germline V gene are WSHSY and SAAADI. The CDR3 sequence: CASSEVAGGKQFF. As DNA, the CDR3 is TGCGCCAGCAGTGAGGTAGCGGGAGGAAAGCAGTTCTTC.

The chain carries TRBV27 and TRBJ2-5, with TRBD2 matching 9 bases. The germline V gene encodes CDR1 MNHEY and CDR2 SMNVEV (reference sequence). This CDR3 comprises 16 residues. With V trimmed by 2 bases and J by 2 bases, 6 bases remained unmatched. The CDR3 DNA reads TGTGCCAGCAGTTTAGATCCTAGCGGGGCGCAAGAGACCCAGTACTTC. This encodes CASSLDPSGAQETQYF.

In its sample, this clone was seen a few times. The chain uses TRBV9 and TRBJ2-7, with D tentatively TRBD2 (5 bases). The germline CDR1 and CDR2 sequences are SGDLS and YYNGEE. CDR3 length: 15 amino acids. The V gene lost 5 bases and the J gene lost 3 bases, with 18 bases spanning the gap. The CDR3 bases are TGTGCCAGCAGTGCCAGTGCGAGGGCGATCTACGAGCAGTACTTC. Its protein product is CASSASARAIYEQYF. Filled out from reference TRBV9 and TRBJ2-7, the complete variable domain reads DSGVTQTPKHLITATGQRVTLRCSPRSGDLSVYWYQQSLDQGLQFLIQYYNGEERAKGNILERFSAQQFPDLHSELNLSSLELGDSALYFCASSASARAIYEQYFGPGTRLTVT.

V usage is TRBV5-1 and J usage is TRBJ1-3, with D hard to call. Germline V gene sequence: CDR1 SGHRS, CDR2 YFSETQ. The CDR3 spans 13 residues. Trimming pared 0 bases from V and 4 bases from J, leaving 5 bases between. CDR3 DNA: TGCGCCAGCAGCTTGGCTTCAGGAAACACCATATATTTT. Translated: CASSLASGNTIYF. Supplemented by reference TRBV5-1 and TRBJ1-3, the full variable domain reads KAGVTQTPRYLIKTRGQQVTLSCSPISGHRSVSWYQQTPGQGLQFLFEYFSETQRNKGNFPGRFSGRQFSNSRSEMNVSTLELGDSALYLCASSLASGNTIYFGEGSWLTVV.

This clone was seen more than once but under ten times. The rearrangement uses TRBV7-6 and TRBJ2-7; 11 nucleotides match TRBD2. CDR1 and CDR2 (germline): SGHVS, FNYEAQ. J lost 5 bases, V lost 0 bases, and 12 bases had no gene match. The CDR3 runs to 18 residues. CDR3 bases: TGTGCCAGCAGCTTAGCGCCCGGAACCGGGACTAGCGGTGACGAGCAGTACTTC. Protein sequence: CASSLAPGTGTSGDEQYF.

The chain links TRBV28 to TRBJ2-7, with D maybe TRBD1 (6 bases). The CDR3 extends over 14 amino acids. The V and J ends lost 5 bases and 6 bases respectively, with 17 bases between them. Germline values: CDR1 MDHEN, CDR2 SYDVKM. The CDR3 loop reads CASSPFQGLSEQYF. Here the CDR3 DNA reads TGTGCCAGCAGTCCCTTCCAGGGGCTTAGCGAGCAGTACTTC.

This rearrangement joins TRBV2 to TRBJ2-1; D possibly corresponds to TRBD1 (6 bases). The CDR3 consists of 13 residues. Germline CDR1 is SNHLY and CDR2 is FYNNEI. With 7 bases removed from V and 4 bases from J, the gap between germline ends came to 11 bases. CDR3 in amino acids: CASIPDRYNEQFF. The CDR3 DNA reads TGTGCCAGCATTCCGGACAGATACAATGAGCAGTTCTTC. Full variable domain (remainder filled in from reference TRBV2 and TRBJ2-1): EPEVTQTPSHQVTQMGQEVILRCVPISNHLYFYWYRQILGQKVEFLVSFYNNEISEKSEIFDDQFSVERPDGSNFTLKIRSTKLEDSAMYFCASIPDRYNEQFFGPGTRLTVL.

V is TRBV9 and J is TRBJ2-1; a possible D gene is TRBD1 (6 bases). Trimming removed 0 bases at V and 2 bases at J, with 12 bases between. The CDR3 contains 16 residues. Germline-derived CDR1 and CDR2 are SGDLS and YYNGEE. CDR3 protein: CASSVDRGSPYNEQFF. The CDR3, as DNA: TGTGCCAGCAGCGTAGATAGGGGGAGCCCCTACAATGAGCAGTTCTTC.

This clone was seen only once. V is TRBV29-1 and J is TRBJ2-3; D gene ambiguous. The germline CDR1 and CDR2 sequences are SQVTM and ANQGSEA. The CDR3 runs to 11 residues. The V gene lost 7 bases and the J gene lost 5 bases, with 10 bases spanning the gap. CDR3 sequence reads: CSAPFGDTQYF. The CDR3 DNA reads as TGCAGCGCCCCTTTCGGAGATACGCAGTATTTT.

J is TRBJ1-4 and V is TRBV6-5, with a tentative D call TRBD1 (5 bases). Germline V gene sequence: CDR1 MNHEY, CDR2 SVGAGI. CDR3 length equals 16 residues. V dropped 2 bases and J dropped 8 bases, with 18 bases sitting between them. The CDR3 loop reads CASSYTRAGGSEKLFF. CDR3 sequence (DNA): TGTGCCAGCAGTTACACGAGGGCTGGGGGTTCGGAAAAACTGTTTTTT.

The genes are TRBV11-2 and TRBJ1-4, with a weak D call TRBD1 (6 bases). Germline V lookup: CDR1 SGHAT, CDR2 FQNNGV. The V gene lost 4 bases and the J gene lost 3 bases, with 9 bases spanning the gap. This CDR3 contains 14 residues. As DNA, the CDR3 is TGTGCCAGCAGCTCGGGGGCGGCTAATGAAAAACTGTTTTTT. It translates to CASSSGAANEKLFF.

The chain carries TRBV7-9 and TRBJ1-1; D remains unclear. From germline, CDR1 is SEHNR and CDR2 FQNEAQ (reference sequence). The V end lost 3 bases, the J end lost 6 bases, and 8 bases lay between the germline ends. The CDR3 has 12 amino acids. The CDR3 DNA reads TGTGCCAGCAGCTTGAATGGGGCTGAAGCTTTCTTT. Protein product: CASSLNGAEAFF.

This clone was recorded once. The rearrangement links TRBV19 to TRBJ1-5; D uncertain. Per the germline V gene, CDR1 is LNHDA and CDR2 is SQIVND (reference sequence). This CDR3 contains 10 residues. Trimming pared 4 bases from V and 5 bases from J, leaving 0 bases between. The CDR3, as DNA: TGTGCCAGTAGTAATCAGCCCCAGCATTTT. Translation: CASSNQPQHF.

The chain uses TRBV19 and TRBJ1-5; the match to TRBD1 covers 8 bases. This CDR3 comprises 16 residues. The germline V gene has CDR1 LNHDA and CDR2 SQIVND (reference sequence). The V segment lost 2 bases and the J segment 2 bases; nucleotides outside the gene matches: 5. This CDR3 is CASSISSGGGNQPQHF. The CDR3 bases are TGTGCCAGTAGTATAAGCTCAGGGGGCGGCAATCAGCCCCAGCATTTT.

CDR3 region: CASVGVAGGSQETQYF. CDR3 nucleotides: TGTGCCAGCGTGGGGGTCGCAGGGGGCAGCCAAGAGACCCAGTACTTC. The chain uses TRBV7-6 and TRBJ2-5, with 8 bases that match TRBD1. Trimming cost V 8 bases and J 1 base; bases outside gene matches: 12. From germline, CDR1 is SGHVS and CDR2 FNYEAQ. This CDR3 region has 16 residues.

The chain combines TRBV2 with TRBJ2-7; the D gene could be TRBD1 or TRBD2 (5 bases each). The germline V gene encodes CDR1 SNHLY and CDR2 FYNNEI. The CDR3 extends over 14 amino acids. With 4 bases removed from V and 7 bases from J, the gap between germline ends came to 17 bases. The CDR3 bases are TGTGCCAGCAGTGTCGGGACCCTCTGGGGGGAGCAGTACTTC. This translates into CASSVGTLWGEQYF.

The rearrangement uses TRBV4-3 and TRBJ2-1; the D is unclear. The CDR3 is 15 residues long. Germline loops: CDR1 LGHNA, CDR2 YSLEER. V lost 0 bases and J lost 1, with 7 bases in between. The CDR3 here is CASSQEPGSYNEQFF. For the CDR3, the DNA is TGCGCCAGCAGCCAAGAACCCGGGTCCTACAATGAGCAGTTCTTC.

J is TRBJ2-7 and V is TRBV6-1; D is perhaps TRBD1 or TRBD2 (5 bases each). V was trimmed by 8 bases and J by 1 base, leaving 18 bases between them. CDR3 length equals 15 residues. The germline CDR1 and CDR2 sequences are MNHNS and SASEGT. Here the CDR3 reads CASSSGALASYEQYF. DNA of the CDR3: TGTGCCAGCTCCTCCGGGGCGCTCGCTTCCTACGAGCAGTACTTC.

This chain uses TRBV4-1 with TRBJ2-7, with 9 bases matching TRBD1. CDR3 length: 16 residues. Germline-derived CDR1 and CDR2 are MGHRA and YSYEKL. Unmatched junction bases numbered 5, after V lost 0 bases and J lost 2 bases. The CDR3 protein is CASSQDGQGLTYEQYF. CDR3 sequence (DNA): TGCGCCAGCAGCCAAGATGGACAGGGGTTAACCTACGAGCAGTACTTC.

This clone was seen a few times. The chain couples TRBV7-9 to TRBJ1-2, with 9 bases identical to TRBD1. Germline V gene data show CDR1 as SEHNR and CDR2 as FQNEAQ (reference sequence). The CDR3 loop spans 14 amino acids. V was clipped by 2 bases and J by 8 bases; unmatched bases: 6. CDR3: CASSLLRTGEGYTF. The CDR3 DNA reads as TGTGCCAGCAGCTTACTCCGGACAGGGGAAGGCTACACCTTC.

V and J are TRBV6-5 and TRBJ2-1, with D unresolved. Trimming left V 3 bases short and J 6 bases short, with 9 bases between. Germline V gene lookup returns CDR1 MNHEY and CDR2 SVGAGI. The CDR3 contains 13 residues. The CDR3 bases are TGTGCCAGCAGTTATTTGTCAGGCAATGAGCAGTTCTTC. Translating gives CASSYLSGNEQFF.